Sequencing of this T cell receptor beta chain was carried out in a study of shared clonotypes between healthy human individuals. Across the whole study: The study enrolled a couple of women and three men aged 18 to 49. Per donor, three plates held CD4 naive cells, three held CD4 memory, two held CD8 naive and one held CD8 memory.

The assay used deep level. Genomic DNA of each subset was evenly split across several immunoSEQ plates. Clones were read by immunoSEQ multiplex PCR, and TCRdb kept only the in-frame ones, dropping some. This table holds a few million clones, more than 85% found once. CDR3 length equals 14 residues. V was shortened by 1 base and J by 7 bases, with 13 bases between the two germline ends. Per the germline V gene, CDR1 is SGHTA and CDR2 is FQGTGA. This TCR came from a man aged 18 to 29 in good health. Some clones in this sample may be carry-over from other donors' samples. The rearrangement uses TRBV7-3 and TRBJ1-1; D might be TRBD1 (5 bases). The sample was naive CD4+ T cells from PBMCs. The subset denotes: CD45RA+ positively selected. CDR3 DNA: TGTGCCAGCAGCTTAAGCAGGGCTGGACTTGAAGCTTTCTTT. Residues: CASSLSRAGLEAFF.